The clone carrying this TCR beta chain has at least ten counts. Its antigen is unidentified. The source of the sample is a study of T cells after yellow fever vaccination. Findings and caveats of the study: Post-booster repertoires again held most primary-vaccination clones (approximately 96% CD4, roughly 88% CD8).

In making TCR cDNA, 5'RACE template switching added a universal primer site and UMIs to it. From the 5' RACE reads, TCRdb called clonotypes with MiXCR, one entry per CDR3 protein. The repertoire holds a few hundred thousand distinct CDR3 sequences, with roughly 4% as singletons. This clonotype was sampled from a man between 18 and 29 years old who received the YFV17D yellow fever vaccine. Sequencing used PBMCs, obtained 5 days after the yellow fever booster vaccination.

The CDR3, as DNA: TGCAGTGCTGACTCCGGGACCACATACAATGAGCAGTTCTTC. Amino acids: CSADSGTTYNEQFF. The chain has TRBV20-1 and TRBJ2-1, with D perhaps assigned TRBD1 or TRBD2 (5 bases each). V lost 5 bases to trimming and J lost 4 bases, with 15 bases between them. The CDR3 extends over 14 amino acids. In germline, CDR1 is DFQATT, CDR2 SNEGSKA (reference sequence).